The T cell receptor (beta chain) under discussion was sequenced for a study of blood T cell repertoires in COVID-19. Study at large: Donors in the United States, Italy and Spain gave samples during acute or convalescent COVID-19. T cells, B-cell-depleted T cells, or PBMCs provided the cDNA or gDNA that served as material.

As handled by the study authors: Nucleated cell number was recorded as an estimate derived from reference gene primer amplification. TCRdb keeps only in-frame clones here, not all; method: immunoSEQ multiplex PCR. D and trimming were read from the DNA, whereas the V and J calls and clone size are those reported in that table. The sample includes fewer than 250,000 clones, 88% of them seen just once. J lost 6 bases, V lost 2 bases, and 13 bases had no gene match. The CDR3 length is 19 residues. Per the germline V gene, CDR1 is MNHEY and CDR2 is SMNVEV (reference sequence). The receptor was isolated from a man between 65 and 85 years old with acute or convalescent COVID-19. The chain is built from TRBV27 and TRBJ2-7; 16 positions match TRBD2. Sequenced: peripheral blood. The CDR3 bases are TGTGCCAGCAGTTTAAGGGCCAGCGGGACTAGCGGGAGGGTCGGCGAGCAGTACTTC. Translating gives CASSLRASGTSGRVGEQYF.